One and the same sample provided the 17 T cell receptor beta chains below, sequenced in a study of T cell repertoires in cytomegalovirus infection (dated by TCRdb to about 2019). The reads were generated on an Illumina HiSeq 1500. TCRdb cleaned the public reads at Q25 with fastp, built clones with MiXCR and kept in-frame beta chains. One record per CDR3 amino acid sequence lists the most common genes and DNA. For this sample the table gives hundreds of thousands of distinct CDR3 sequences, of which approximately 32% were detected only once. The ten biggest clones cover roughly 15% of the sample. The sequenced sample consisted of PBMCs. All receptors come from a human donor in good health (CMV status not recorded). Some clones in this sample may be carry-over from other donors' samples.

This clonotype showed up just once. The CDR3 carries no conserved terminal phenylalanine or tryptophan, so it likely arises from a read error. V usage is TRBV20-1 and J usage is TRBJ1-2; D gene uncertain. The CDR3 covers 14 residues. CDR1 and CDR2 from the germline V gene are DFQATT and SNEGSKA (reference sequence). Trimming took 3 bases from V and 4 from J, leaving 15 bases between them. The CDR3 is CSASLPQASYGYTL. The CDR3 DNA reads TGCAGTGCTAGCCTCCCTCAGGCTAGCTATGGCTACACCTTA.

This chain links TRBV27 with TRBJ2-3; 12 bases agree with TRBD1. CDR3 length equals 15 residues. V trimming: 5 bases; J trimming: 7 bases; junction bases outside the gene matches: 7. Germline loops: CDR1 MNHEY, CDR2 SMNVEV (reference sequence). The CDR3 nucleotides are TGTGCCAGCAGTGCCGGGACAGGGGGCGCGAATACGCAGTATTTT. Translating it yields CASSAGTGGANTQYF.

The genes are TRBV7-4 and TRBJ2-5; D is ambiguous. CDR3 length: 15 residues. Germline V gives CDR1 SGHVT, CDR2 SQSDAQ. Deletions cut 1 base from V and 2 bases from J, with 11 bases between. The CDR3 region is CASSLVLGYQETQYF. CDR3 bases: TGTGCCAGCAGCTTAGTCTTAGGGTATCAAGAGACCCAGTACTTC. The variable domain in full, with the rest retrieved from reference TRBV7-4 and TRBJ2-5, is GAGVSQSPRYKVAKRGRDVALRCDSISGHVTLYWYRQTLGQGSEVLTYSQSDAQRDKSGRPSGRFSAERPERSVSTLKIQRTEQGDSAVYLCASSLVLGYQETQYFGPGTRLLVL.

The chain combines TRBV4-1 with TRBJ2-3; TRBD1 matches at 8 bases. The germline gives CDR1 MGHRA, CDR2 YSYEKL. The J segment lost 0 bases and the V segment lost 2 bases, leaving 4 bases of the junction unmatched. The CDR3 sequence is 16 residues long. CDR3 nucleotide sequence: TGCGCCAGCAGCCAATCACAGGGGGGAAGCACAGATACGCAGTATTTT. Translated, it gives CASSQSQGGSTDTQYF.

This clonotype was found a few times. Here the CDR3 reads CASSYSSLSTNEKLFF. For the CDR3, the DNA is TGTGCCAGCAGTTACTCGAGCCTCTCAACTAATGAAAAACTGTTTTTT. V is TRBV6-5 and J is TRBJ1-4; D remains ambiguous. Trimming removed 0 bases from V and 0 bases from J, with 8 bases in between. The germline CDR1 and CDR2 sequences are MNHEY and SVGAGI. The CDR3 is 16 amino acids.

As for this clonotype: This could be a read error, since a much larger clone is one nucleotide away. This chain connects TRBV20-1 to TRBJ1-1; TRBD1 aligns across 7 bases. The CDR3 is 16 residues long. Germline V gives CDR1 DFQATT, CDR2 SNEGSKA (reference sequence). CDR3 DNA sequence: TGCAGTGCTAGAGATTGGAGGGGGCGTCGGAACACTGAAGTTTTCTTT. It codes for CSARDWRGRRNTEVFF.

V gene TRBV19 combines with J gene TRBJ1-1; a weak D match, TRBD1 (5 bases). Germline V lookup: CDR1 LNHDA, CDR2 SQIVND (reference sequence). CDR3 size: 14 residues. V shed 8 bases and J shed 7 bases, with 20 bases lying between them. The CDR3 coding sequence is TGTGCCAGTTACGATTCCGGGGCCCCAAATGAAGCTTTCTTT. Its translation: CASYDSGAPNEAFF. Looking up the rest from reference TRBV19 and TRBJ1-1 gives the full variable domain: DGGITQSPKYLFRKEGQNVTLSCEQNLNHDAMYWYRQDPGQGLRLIYYSQIVNDFQKGDIAEGYSVSREKKESFPLTVTSAQKNPTAFYLCASYDSGAPNEAFFGQGTRLTVV.

Details on this clonotype: This CDR3 fails to terminate in the conserved phenylalanine or tryptophan, so it likely reflects a read error. The gene calls are TRBV15 and TRBJ1-2, with D maybe TRBD1 (6 bases). Per the germline V gene, CDR1 is LNHNV and CDR2 is YYDKDF (reference sequence). The CDR3 consists of 13 residues. CDR3 sequence reads: CTTSRHRDYGYTL. The CDR3 DNA reads as TGTACCACCAGCAGACACAGGGACTATGGCTACACCTTA.

This clonotype has more than one count but fewer than ten. V gene TRBV19 combines with J gene TRBJ1-5, with a possible D match to TRBD1 (6 bases). The CDR3 consists of 15 residues. The V gene lost 5 bases and the J gene lost 1 base, with 12 bases spanning the gap. CDR1 LNHDA and CDR2 SQIVND come from the germline V gene (reference sequence). CDR3 nucleotides: TGTGCCAGTAGTGGGGGCATGTCGAGCAATCAGCCCCAGCATTTT. It codes for CASSGGMSSNQPQHF.

This clonotype was seen a handful of times. Written as DNA, the CDR3 is TGCAGTGCTAGAGATTTTGCGGGACTGCAGAATTCACCCCTCCACTTT. The encoded protein is CSARDFAGLQNSPLHF. This chain connects TRBV20-1 to TRBJ1-6, with D perhaps TRBD1 (5 bases). The germline CDR1 and CDR2 sequences are DFQATT and SNEGSKA (reference sequence). This CDR3 contains 16 residues. Between the trimmed V and J ends, which lost 0 bases and 7 bases, there was a span of 16 bases.

Regarding this clonotype: A clone one base away is much larger, so this may be a read error. The chain has TRBV6-5 and TRBJ2-7, with D perhaps matching TRBD1 (5 bases). CDR1 MNHEY and CDR2 SVGAGI come from the germline V gene. The CDR3 covers 14 residues. V was shortened by 0 bases and J by 1 base, with 7 bases between the two germline ends. The CDR3 coding sequence is TGTGCCAGCAGTTACTCGCCAGGGTCCTACGAGCAGTACTTC. It yields the protein CASSYSPGSYEQYF.

This clonotype is a singleton in its sample. The germline gene is not matched at one end of the junction; a read error may be the cause. The rearrangement links TRBV7-6 to TRBJ1-2; D is uncertain. Germline loops: CDR1 SGHVS, CDR2 FNYEAQ. This CDR3 comprises 15 residues. The CDR3 bases are TGTGCCATCAGCTTAGAGCCGTCAGCTAACTATGGCTACACCTTC. Protein product: CAISLEPSANYGYTF.

This clonotype was counted only a few times. The rearrangement links TRBV27 to TRBJ1-5; TRBD1 matches at 10 bases. Trimming took 1 base from V and 4 from J; bases not matched to a gene: 10. This CDR3 region has 18 residues. CDR1 is MNHEY and CDR2 is SMNVEV in the germline V gene (reference sequence). The CDR3 region has the DNA TGTGCCAGCAGTTTATACTCCGGGACAGGGGTCGGGAATCAGCCCCAGCATTTT. Translating it yields CASSLYSGTGVGNQPQHF.

This clonotype was picked up a small number of times. The gene calls are TRBV7-2 and TRBJ2-7; 10 bases fit TRBD1. V was pared by 7 bases and J by 2 bases, with 5 bases of the junction left unmatched. Germline loops: CDR1 SGHTA, CDR2 FQGNSA. This CDR3 comprises 14 residues. The CDR3 loop is CASTETGGPYEQYF. The CDR3 region has the DNA TGTGCCAGCACCGAGACAGGGGGCCCCTACGAGCAGTACTTC.

The genes are TRBV15 and TRBJ1-6; the D gene is possibly TRBD1 (6 bases). The length of the CDR3 is 14 residues. V dropped 5 bases and J dropped 1 base, with 6 bases sitting between them. From germline, CDR1 is LNHNV and CDR2 YYDKDF (reference sequence). DNA for the CDR3: TGTGCCACCAGCCAGGGGTCCTATAATTCACCCCTCCACTTT. Its translation is CATSQGSYNSPLHF.

This clonotype was counted a few times. The chain uses TRBV7-9 and TRBJ2-1; no definite D call. There are 14 residues in the CDR3. Germline V gene data show CDR1 as SEHNR and CDR2 as FQNEAQ (reference sequence). Deletions cut 1 base from V and 1 base from J, with 5 bases between. The CDR3 spells CASSLETSYNEQFF. CDR3 bases: TGTGCCAGCAGCTTAGAGACTTCCTACAATGAGCAGTTCTTC.

This chain links TRBV7-2 with TRBJ1-2; no reliable D call. The CDR3 length is 12 residues. Per germline, CDR1 SGHTA and CDR2 FQGNSA. V was trimmed by 5 bases and J by 8 bases, leaving 12 bases between them. CDR3 nucleotides: TGTGCCAGCAGCCCCCCAAGTAGGGGCTACACCTTC. It is translated as CASSPPSRGYTF.